This TCR beta chain was captured in a study of T cell responses to AZD1222 COVID-19 vaccine. Study results and limitations: In all cases, repertoires were sampled only after the peak T cell response.

Assay: immunoSEQ multiplex PCR; the TCRdb copy retains only in-frame clones and omits some. The sample records 95,000 to 110,000 clones, around 90% being singletons. The CDR3 spans 15 residues. Trimming shortened V by 5 bases and J by 0 bases, and 11 bases separated the two germline ends. Per the germline V gene, CDR1 is SEHNR and CDR2 is FQNEAQ (reference sequence). As for this clone: Its target is not known.

The chain carries TRBV7-9 and TRBJ2-4, with D tentatively TRBD2 (5 bases). Sample: peripheral blood, taken 28 days after the second AZD1222 dose. The clonotype originates from an adult who received the AZD1222 COVID-19 vaccine. The CDR3 sequence is CASSPAGVAKNIQYF. CDR3 in DNA: TGTGCCAGCAGCCCCGCGGGTGTAGCCAAAAACATTCAGTACTTC. The variable domain in full, with the rest retrieved from reference TRBV7-9 and TRBJ2-4, is DTGVSQNPRHKITKRGQNVTFRCDPISEHNRLYWYRQTLGQGPEFLTYFQNEAQLEKSRLLSDRFSAERPKGSFSTLEIQRTEQGDSAMYLCASSPAGVAKNIQYFGAGTRLSVL.